This T cell receptor (beta chain) was observed in a study of OX40 agonist ivuxolimab in advanced cancers. Whole-study context: Ivuxolimab doses were 0.01, 0.1, 0.3, 1.5, 3 or 10 mg/kg every 2 weeks. Prior anti-PD-1, anti-PD-L1 or anti-CTLA-4 therapy was allowed; around 40% had some.

No patient had autoimmune disease or received systemic immunosuppression. Blood was sampled at baseline, cycle 4 day 1, and cycle 7 day 1. This CDR3 has 14 residues. V shed 0 bases, J shed 8 bases, and the junction held 7 bases outside the gene matches. The germline CDR1 and CDR2 sequences are SGDLS and YYNGEE. TCRdb's table, derived via immunoSEQ multiplex PCR, lists solely in-frame clones and lacks some. In the table there are 81,000 or so clones, roughly 91% of which are singletons. This receptor was identified in an adult with an advanced solid tumor such as melanoma, head and neck, liver or kidney cancer. The sequenced sample was CD4+ or CD8+ T cells sorted from blood, obtained in a trial of the OX40 agonist ivuxolimab. This sequence joins TRBV9 and TRBJ1-2, with 7 positions matching TRBD1. CDR3 sequence (DNA): TGTGCCAGCAGCGTAGAAGGAGGGGGCGGCGGCTACACCTTC. Its protein product is CASSVEGGGGGYTF.